This T cell receptor beta chain originates from a study of cytomegalovirus exposure and HLA in healthy donors. 60 Vbeta and 13 Jbeta primers were used in PCR. Assay used: immunoSEQ multiplex PCR; TCRdb lists only in-frame clones, some missing. This sample has fewer than 250,000 clones, with 70% to 80% found just once. V was shortened by 6 bases and J by 8 bases, with 22 bases between the two germline ends. The V gene's germline CDR1 is GTSNPN and CDR2 SVGIG (reference sequence). The CDR3 contains 15 residues. The chain combines TRBV30 with TRBJ1-4, with a possible D match to TRBD1 (6 bases). Material for sequencing was PBMCs. This TCR was sampled from a man aged 40-55 years in good health and CMV-seronegative. The CDR3 here is CACIRYRARGEKLFF. CDR3 DNA: TGTGCCTGCATAAGATACAGGGCGAGGGGGGAAAAACTGTTTTTT.